These 5 T cell receptor beta chains share one sample of origin, sequenced in a study of T cells after yellow fever vaccination. TCRdb used MiXCR to reprocess the 5' RACE reads, holding one entry per CDR3 protein. Of 300,000 or so distinct CDR3 sequences in the sample, 7% to 10% were seen once. Sequencing used PBMCs, obtained 35 to 50 days after the first yellow fever vaccination. All receptors come from a man between 18 and 35 years old who received the YFV17D yellow fever vaccine.

The V call is TRBV7-9, the J call TRBJ2-1; TRBD2 aligns across 13 bases. With 10 bases clipped from V and 6 bases from J, the junction kept 12 bases outside the gene matches. Germline values: CDR1 SEHNR, CDR2 FQNEAQ (reference sequence). The CDR3 spans 16 residues. This chain's CDR3 is CANRPTSGGAINEQFF. The CDR3 DNA sequence: TGTGCCAACAGACCAACTAGCGGGGGGGCCATCAATGAGCAGTTCTTC.

In its sample, this clonotype was seen many times. The chain carries TRBV10-3 and TRBJ2-2; weak D call: TRBD1 (5 bases). CDR3 length: 14 residues. Germline values: CDR1 ENHRY, CDR2 SYGVKD. The V end lost 5 bases, the J end lost 2 bases, and 9 bases lay between the germline ends. The CDR3 coding sequence is TGTGCCATCAGTAAGACAGCTAACACCGGGGAGCTGTTTTTT. Translation gives CAISKTANTGELFF.

This clonotype was detected only a few times. The chain uses TRBV9 and TRBJ1-2; 7 nucleotides line up with TRBD1. CDR1 and CDR2 (germline): SGDLS, YYNGEE. Germline trimming cut 0 bases from V and 8 bases from J; bases unmatched to any gene: 19. The CDR3 has 18 residues. CDR3 bases: TGTGCCAGCAGCGTAGGTGGGGGGACAGAACTATCTATGGGAGGCTACACCTTC. It specifies CASSVGGGTELSMGGYTF.

This clonotype occurred a few times. The chain combines TRBV18 with TRBJ1-6; no clear D gene. The CDR3 consists of 15 residues. The germline V gene has CDR1 KGHSH and CDR2 LQKENI. Deletions cut 3 bases from V and 4 bases from J, with 10 bases between. The CDR3 DNA is TGTGCCAGCTCACCTAATGACGGATATAATTCACCCCTCCACTTT. It is translated as CASSPNDGYNSPLHF.

This clonotype has a count of ten or more. This chain connects TRBV6-1 to TRBJ1-6; unclear D gene. The CDR3 runs 13 residues. Germline CDR1 and CDR2: MNHNS and SASEGT. Trimming pared 5 bases from V and 7 bases from J, leaving 9 bases between. CDR3 sequence: CASSQQENSPLHF. The CDR3 region has the DNA TGTGCCAGCAGTCAACAAGAGAATTCACCCCTCCACTTT.